The rows below give T cell receptor beta chains drawn from one sample of a study of blood T cells in healthy people across ages. Each CDR3 protein is one row after TCRdb ran MiXCR on the 5' RACE reads. The sample comprises roughly 680,000 distinct CDR3 sequences, 40% to 65% of which are singletons, and 13% rests with the top ten. Sequenced material: blood. The receptors shown here come from a woman over 75 in good health. Both conserved end residues are trimmed from each CDR3.

TRBV12-3/TRBV12-4 ASSVDGTGTQY
TRBV9 ASSPSPGGEGSPYEQY
TRBV3-1 ASSPLRGSTDTQY
TRBV29-1 SFRTDTQY
TRBV4-3 ASSLSSGGAGDTQY
TRBV5-1 ASSLAQDRNYEQY
TRBV11-3 ASSPGGSILEQY
TRBV12-3/TRBV12-4 ATLRGNYGYT
TRBV6-1 ASSDRGLDEQF
TRBV4-2 ASSRQPRANQPQH
TRBV4-3 ASSQGGTGVTEAF
TRBV14 ASSQVLSYGYT
TRBV28 ASSFRDRAYSPLH
TRBV12-3/TRBV12-4 ASSRGGRTAGELF
TRBV29-1 SVKGSNYGYT
TRBV28 ASSPHSTPNEKLF